A single sample gave rise to the 17 T cell receptor beta chains below, sequenced in a study of blood T cells in healthy people across ages. A second 7 to 11 cycle PCR used barcoded and J-beta primers. TCRdb re-analysed the 5' RACE reads in MiXCR, keeping a single row per CDR3 protein. Of 1.4 million to 1.5 million distinct CDR3 sequences in the sample, around 42% were seen once. Sequencing used blood. These receptors were collected from a woman aged 18-29 years in good health.

In the case of this clonotype: It is unclear where the CDR3 begins or ends on the DNA, so no DNA is shown, and the CDR3 is as TCRdb lists it. CDR3 in amino acids: CASSSSPPGQGSNEQYF. The J gene is TRBJ2-7, the V gene TRBV28; the tabulated D call, TRBD1, remains unverified against the DNA. CDR1 and CDR2 from the germline V gene are MDHEN and SYDVKM. Termini included, the CDR3 measures 17 amino acids.

This clonotype was detected once. The chain combines TRBV20-1 with TRBJ1-1; 8 nucleotides line up with TRBD1. The CDR3 is 12 residues long. From germline, CDR1 is DFQATT and CDR2 SNEGSKA (reference sequence). The V and J ends lost 7 bases and 10 bases, in that order; junction bases with no gene match: 11. CDR3 DNA: TGCAGTGTCCACTACCACAGGGGGGGAGCTTTCTTT. Protein sequence: CSVHYHRGGAFF.

This clonotype was seen only a few times. The chain is built from TRBV2 and TRBJ2-7; D is uncertain. The V end lost 2 bases, the J end lost 4 bases, and 12 bases lay between the germline ends. This CDR3 contains 14 residues. Germline CDR1 SNHLY, CDR2 FYNNEI. CDR3 residues: CASSERALAYEQYF. The CDR3 coding sequence is TGTGCCAGCAGTGAACGCGCCCTGGCTTACGAGCAGTACTTC.

This clonotype was seen a few times. V usage is TRBV20-1 and J usage is TRBJ2-3, with 9 positions matching TRBD2. From germline, CDR1 is DFQATT and CDR2 SNEGSKA (reference sequence). This CDR3 comprises 15 residues. Trimming at V came to 3 bases and at J to 3 bases, leaving 7 bases not matched to a gene. CDR3 coding DNA: TGCAGTGCTAGCCCCCCAGCGGGGGGTACAGATACGCAGTATTTT. This gives the protein CSASPPAGGTDTQYF.

Many counts were recorded for this clonotype. This chain uses TRBV7-2 with TRBJ1-5; TRBD1 matches 7 bases. Germline V lookup: CDR1 SGHTA, CDR2 FQGNSA. The CDR3 spans 15 residues. Unmatched junction bases numbered 10, after V lost 5 bases and J lost 6 bases. The CDR3 reads CASSNDGTVIQPQHF. The CDR3 bases are TGTGCCAGCAGCAACGATGGGACAGTTATTCAGCCCCAGCATTTT.

This clonotype was recorded only once. The chain joins TRBV6-1 to TRBJ2-7, with D perhaps matching TRBD2 (5 bases). Between the trimmed V and J ends, which lost 7 bases and 3 bases, there was a span of 19 bases. CDR1 and CDR2 from the germline V gene are MNHNS and SASEGT. CDR3 length: 15 residues. For the CDR3, the DNA is TGTGCCAGCAATATAGACTCGAGACTACTCTACGAGCAGTACTTC. Its translation is CASNIDSRLLYEQYF.

The chain is built from TRBV4-2 and TRBJ2-1; 10 bases align to TRBD2. CDR1 LGHNA and CDR2 YNFKEQ come from the germline V gene. This CDR3 spans 16 amino acids. V was pared by 3 bases and J by 6 bases, with 8 bases of the junction left unmatched. The CDR3 here is CASSQLASGGGNEQFF. The CDR3 DNA sequence: TGTGCCAGCAGCCAGCTGGCTAGCGGGGGAGGCAATGAGCAGTTCTTC.

The V call is TRBV29-1, the J call TRBJ2-4; 7 bases align to TRBD1. The junction had 10 bases not matched to a gene; V was cut back by 4 bases and J by 7 bases. The CDR3 runs 14 residues. Germline CDR1 SQVTM, CDR2 ANQGSEA. DNA of the CDR3: TGCAGCGTTGGGGAAGGGGGCGCCGGGAACATTCAGTACTTC. Amino acids: CSVGEGGAGNIQYF.

A word on this clonotype: One end of the junction fails to match germline, which may point to a read error. V gene TRBV2 combines with J gene TRBJ2-7; D uncertain. The CDR3 is made up of 12 amino acids. From germline, CDR1 is SNHLY and CDR2 FYNNEI. This CDR3 reads CACSRLSYEQYF. Written as DNA, the CDR3 is TGTGCCTGCAGTCGACTCTCATACGAGCAGTACTTC. The full variable domain, in which reference TRBV2 and TRBJ2-7 provide the parts outside the CDR3, is EPEVTQTPSHQVTQMGQEVILRCVPISNHLYFYWYRQILGQKVEFLVSFYNNEISEKSEIFDDQFSVERPDGSNFTLKIRSTKLEDSAMYFCACSRLSYEQYFGPGTRLTVT.

The V and J genes are TRBV20-1 and TRBJ1-1, with TRBD1 matching 7 bases. The CDR3 covers 13 residues. Germline-derived CDR1 and CDR2 are DFQATT and SNEGSKA (reference sequence). Trimming cost V 6 bases and J 2 bases; bases outside gene matches: 6. The CDR3 region has the DNA TGCAGTGCCAAACAGGGGACAAACACTGAAGCTTTCTTT. It yields the protein CSAKQGTNTEAFF.

V is TRBV29-1 and J is TRBJ1-2; weak D call: TRBD1 (6 bases). Germline V gene lookup returns CDR1 SQVTM and CDR2 ANQGSEA. CDR3 length: 13 amino acids. V was cut by 8 bases and J by 6 bases, with 19 bases left in between. The CDR3 coding sequence is TGCAGCCTCACAAGGCCGTCAGGGGATGGCTACACCTTC. Its protein is CSLTRPSGDGYTF.

The rearrangement uses TRBV11-2 and TRBJ1-2, with D possibly matching TRBD1 (5 bases). Trimming shortened V by 0 bases and J by 7 bases, and 33 bases separated the two germline ends. The V gene's germline CDR1 is SGHAT and CDR2 FQNNGV. The CDR3 sequence is 21 residues long. CDR3 sequence (DNA): TGTGCCAGCAGCTTAGAATTTTCGTCCCCCCTGGCGGGACCGCGGGGAAGTGGCTACACCTTC. It yields the protein CASSLEFSSPLAGPRGSGYTF.

This sequence joins TRBV11-2 and TRBJ2-1, with D unclear. V dropped 5 bases and J dropped 9 bases, with 14 bases sitting between them. The CDR3 extends over 13 amino acids. Germline CDR1 is SGHAT and CDR2 is FQNNGV. The CDR3 spells CASSPTVGGEQFF. The CDR3 nucleotides are TGTGCCAGCAGCCCTACTGTAGGCGGTGAGCAGTTCTTC.

The rearrangement uses TRBV10-3 and TRBJ2-7; 10 bases map to TRBD2. The CDR3 loop spans 15 amino acids. The germline gives CDR1 ENHRY, CDR2 SYGVKD. Germline trimming cut 0 bases from V and 5 bases from J; bases unmatched to any gene: 4. DNA for the CDR3: TGTGCCATCAGTGAGTCGACACTAGCGGGAAACGAGCAGTACTTC. It is translated as CAISESTLAGNEQYF.

The rearrangement uses TRBV9 and TRBJ2-2; D unresolved. There are 15 residues in the CDR3. CDR1 and CDR2 from the germline V gene are SGDLS and YYNGEE. Trimming cost V 2 bases and J 5 bases, with 13 bases left between them. The DNA of the CDR3 is TGTGCCAGCAGCGTTGAGATAGGCCGAACCGGGGAGCTGTTTTTT. It yields the protein CASSVEIGRTGELFF.

The gene calls are TRBV10-3 and TRBJ1-1, with a possible D match to TRBD1 (5 bases). This CDR3 contains 16 residues. Germline-derived CDR1 and CDR2 are ENHRY and SYGVKD. Trimming pared 6 bases from V and 0 bases from J, leaving 17 bases between. CDR3 in DNA: TGTGCCATCAGACTCAACGGGACCGTAATGAACACTGAAGCTTTCTTT. It codes for CAIRLNGTVMNTEAFF.

With respect to this clonotype: The junction departs from germline at one end; a sequencing error may be responsible. The rearrangement uses TRBV10-3 and TRBJ1-1; D call uncertain. Germline CDR1 is ENHRY and CDR2 is SYGVKD. The CDR3 runs to 18 residues. CDR3 region: CAISESRDWGGMNTDAFF. CDR3 bases: TGTGCCATCAGTGAGTCGCGAGACTGGGGAGGGATGAACACTGATGCTTTCTTT.